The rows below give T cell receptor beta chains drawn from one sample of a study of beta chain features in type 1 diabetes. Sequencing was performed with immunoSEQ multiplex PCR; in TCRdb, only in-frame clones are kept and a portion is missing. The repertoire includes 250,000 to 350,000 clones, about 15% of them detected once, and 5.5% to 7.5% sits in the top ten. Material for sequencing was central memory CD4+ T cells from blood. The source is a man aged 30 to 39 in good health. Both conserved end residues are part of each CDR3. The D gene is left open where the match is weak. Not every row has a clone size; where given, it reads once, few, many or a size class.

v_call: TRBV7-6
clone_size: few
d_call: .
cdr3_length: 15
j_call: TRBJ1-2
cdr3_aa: CASSLAAPLASGYTF
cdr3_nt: TGTGCCAGCAGCTTAGCGGCCCCCCTGGCCAGCGGCTACACCTTC

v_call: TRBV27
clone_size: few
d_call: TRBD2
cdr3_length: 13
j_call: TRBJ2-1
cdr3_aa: CASSLLAGGEQFF
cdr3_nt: TGTGCCAGCAGTTTATTAGCGGGAGGTGAGCAGTTCTTC

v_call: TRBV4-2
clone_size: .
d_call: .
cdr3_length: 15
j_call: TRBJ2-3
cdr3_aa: CASSPRPGFTDTQYF
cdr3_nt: TGTGCCAGCAGCCCACGGCCGGGGTTCACAGATACGCAGTATTTT

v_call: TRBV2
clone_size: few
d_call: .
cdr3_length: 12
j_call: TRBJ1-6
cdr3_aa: CASSTGNSPLHF
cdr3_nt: TGTGCCAGCAGCACAGGGAATTCACCCCTCCACTTT

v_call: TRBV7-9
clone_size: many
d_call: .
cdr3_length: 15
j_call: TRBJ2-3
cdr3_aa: CASSTDRVLTDTQYF
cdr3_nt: TGTGCCAGCAGCACAGACCGGGTTTTGACAGATACGCAGTATTTT

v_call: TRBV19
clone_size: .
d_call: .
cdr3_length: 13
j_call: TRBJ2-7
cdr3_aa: CASRDTGRYEQYF
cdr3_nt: TGTGCCAGTAGAGATACAGGGCGGTACGAGCAGTACTTC

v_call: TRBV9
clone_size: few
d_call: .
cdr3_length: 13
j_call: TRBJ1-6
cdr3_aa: CASSRGAFSPLHF
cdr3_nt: TGTGCCAGCAGCAGGGGGGCGTTCTCACCCCTCCACTTT

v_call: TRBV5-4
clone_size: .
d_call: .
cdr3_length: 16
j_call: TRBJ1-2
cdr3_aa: CASSQNLQGGNYGYTF
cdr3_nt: TGCGCCAGCAGCCAAAACTTACAGGGAGGCAATTATGGCTACACCTTC

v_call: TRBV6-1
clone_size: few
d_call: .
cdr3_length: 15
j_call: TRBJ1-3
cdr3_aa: CASSPTISSGNTIYF
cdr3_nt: TGTGCCAGCAGCCCGACAATCAGCTCTGGAAACACCATATATTTT

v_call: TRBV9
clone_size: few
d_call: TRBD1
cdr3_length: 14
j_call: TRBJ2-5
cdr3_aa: CASSVARGSETQYF
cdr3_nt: TGTGCCAGCAGCGTCGCCAGGGGGTCAGAGACCCAGTACTTC

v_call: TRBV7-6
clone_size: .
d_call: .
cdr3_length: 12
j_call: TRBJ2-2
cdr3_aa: CASSLDSGELFF
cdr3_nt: TGTGCCAGCAGCTTAGATTCAGGGGAGCTGTTTTTT